This TCR beta chain was recovered during a study of Graves' ophthalmopathy and Graves' hyperthyroidism (dated by TCRdb to the late 2010s). About the study as a whole: Peripheral blood was collected at initial diagnosis, prior to any treatment. The study used TCR beta repertoire signatures to distinguish Graves' ophthalmopathy from Graves' hyperthyroidism and to predict progression to ophthalmopathy. In total, 120 to 150 blood samples were TCR-sequenced: under 45 ophthalmopathy, 80 or so hyperthyroidism and about 17 hyperthyroidism-to-ophthalmopathy patients. To explore V-J signatures distinguishing ophthalmopathy from hyperthyroidism, a discovery set of around 100 patients (roughly 42 ophthalmopathy, over 55 stable hyperthyroidism) was enrolled. An independent validation cohort comprised roughly 20 hyperthyroidism patients and 17 patients who later progressed from hyperthyroidism to ophthalmopathy. T-cell repertoires of thyroid tissue and blood were compared in five or six hyperthyroidism patients. Following sampling, methimazole starting at 30 mg daily was administered to hyperthyroidism patients, and high-dose intravenous methylprednisolone was administered to ophthalmopathy patients. Study-wide conclusions, independent of this receptor: Among expanded thyroid clonotypes with frequency above 0.001, most also showed up in blood, which suggests that blood repertoires may reflect the thyroid immune response. In validation, the model predicted ophthalmopathy progression with about 64% sensitivity and about 73% specificity; some twelve predicted patients were CT-confirmed with GO in a median of 6.5 months. Sample size was not predetermined statistically, and investigators were not blinded to group allocation. In cross-validation, the 13-signature model distinguished ophthalmopathy from stable hyperthyroidism with about 90% sensitivity and roughly 81% specificity, while in the test set the corresponding values were about 80% and 75%.

For this chain, trimming is 0 bases at the V end and 0 bases at the J end, and the number of junction bases without a gene match is 5. The CDR3 runs 15 amino acids, cysteine and phenylalanine included. Of all the DNA, just the CDR3 is kept, 45 bases in frame from base 1. CDR1 and CDR2 were assigned from the germline V gene (reference sequence) as DFQATT and SNEGSKA. For repertoire sequencing, the TCR beta CDR3 regions were amplified from RNA transcripts. A first-round RT-PCR used HTBI primers with the Qiagen OneStep RT-PCR kit, followed by a second-round multiplex PCR, size selection and purification. Sequencing of the libraries was carried out on an Illumina HiSeq2000 in paired-end mode with 100 bp reads. The study's processing was this. SOAPnuke was used to process the reads, removing any read that contained adapters or uncalled bases, had a mean Phred below 15, or lacked an exact match to the constant primer or identifier. COPE v1.2.5 was used to merge high-quality paired reads. Each unique nucleotide sequence was treated as a clonotype, and MiTCR v1.1 was used to align the clonotypes to the IMGT TRB V, D and J references. Only V-J combinations with frequency above 0.0001 were analysed, covering approximately 99% of repertoires. For each V-J combination, a TCR clonal expansion and chaos score was defined as F50 clonal expansion divided by the chaos observed in the TCRdist matrix. Welch's t-statistics and random forest were used to reduce features to about a dozen V-J combinations, which were fed into a naive Bayes classifier. Thyroid-blood repertoire similarity was quantified with the Morisita-Horn index. TCRdb cleaned the public reads at Q25 with fastp, built clones with MiXCR and kept in-frame beta chains. Rows merge per CDR3 protein into single entries with the most common DNA and genes. Here the V and J calls rest on TCRdb's processing, not on the authors' analysis. The sample table records hundreds of thousands of distinct CDR3 sequences; about two fifths of these occur just once. The ten most abundant clones make up 3% to 3.5% of the sample.

On this clonotype itself: Its target antigen remains unknown. No base quality information exists; no much larger clone differs at one position.

Patients with ophthalmopathy had moderately to severely active disease, with a Clinical Activity Score of 3 or more, a NOSPECS grade of 4 or more, and a disease duration of less than 3 months. Patients with other autoimmune diseases, uncontrolled infections, pregnancy or lactation were excluded. Clinical symptoms, serum thyroxine, TRAb, thyroid ultrasound and orbital computed tomography were used for diagnosis. Ficoll-Paque density gradient centrifugation was used to isolate PBMCs from approximately 10 ml of fresh peripheral blood. Total RNA was extracted using Trizol reagent, and RNA quality was checked on an Agilent 2100 Bioanalyzer.

The sequence was collected from an adult man with Graves' ophthalmopathy. The chain is made from TRBV20-1 and TRBJ2-7, with 7 bases matching TRBD1. Input material: peripheral blood. The base sequence is TGCAGTGCTAGAGAACGGCAGGGGGTCTCCTACGAGCAGTACTTC. This encodes CSARERQGVSYEQYF.